Detailed here is one TCR beta chain. Produced via immunoSEQ multiplex PCR; TCRdb's table is partial and in-frame only. The sample records 2 million to 2.5 million clones, roughly 95% being singletons. This entry is derived from a study of shared clonotypes between healthy human individuals. At the level of the study: A couple of women and a few men aged 18 to 49 made up the donors. Three plates were used per donor for CD4 naive, three for CD4 memory, two for CD8 naive and one for CD8 memory.

This clonotype originated in a man aged 18 to 29 in good health. The sequenced material came from naive CD4+ T cells sorted from blood. Subset meaning: CD45RA+ positively selected.

CDR3 sequence reads: CASSLDGRARETQYF. The CDR3 DNA is TGTGCCAGCAGCTTGGACGGGAGGGCCCGGGAGACCCAGTACTTC. The chain recombines TRBV5-4 with TRBJ2-5; 8 bases align to TRBD2. This CDR3 is built from 15 residues. Losses at the gene ends were 0 bases for V and 5 bases for J; bases not matched to a gene: 6. CDR1 and CDR2 (germline): SGHNT, YYREEE (reference sequence).